A selection of T cell receptor beta chains follows, all from one sample in a study of blood T cell repertoires in COVID-19. The table came from immunoSEQ multiplex PCR; TCRdb's copy has only in-frame clones and leaves some out. The data contain 52,000 or so clones, 88% of them singletons. Input material: peripheral blood. The receptors derive from a man between 60 and 75 years old with active COVID-19. CDR3s include the opening cysteine and the closing phenylalanine or tryptophan. The D gene is left open where the match is weak. The size entry is marked missing in some rows and otherwise reads once, few, many or a size class.

V gene: TRBV7-7; D gene: .; J gene: TRBJ2-1; clone size: .; CDR3 protein: CASSFGGGGGGEQFF; CDR3 DNA: TGTGCTAGCAGCTTTGGAGGGGGAGGCGGGGGTGAGCAGTTCTTC
V gene: TRBV5-1; D gene: TRBD1; J gene: TRBJ2-2; clone size: .; CDR3 protein: CASSLQGARRTGELFF; CDR3 DNA: TGCGCCAGCAGCTTACAGGGGGCGCGGAGGACCGGGGAGCTGTTTTTT
V gene: TRBV6-6; D gene: .; J gene: TRBJ1-5; clone size: few; CDR3 protein: CASSYWGEGQPQHF; CDR3 DNA: TGTGCCAGCAGTTACTGGGGGGAAGGTCAGCCCCAGCATTTT
V gene: TRBV6-5; D gene: .; J gene: TRBJ2-7; clone size: once; CDR3 protein: CASREVSAYEQYF; CDR3 DNA: TGTGCCAGCAGGGAGGTCAGTGCCTACGAGCAGTACTTC
V gene: TRBV12-3/TRBV12-4; D gene: .; J gene: TRBJ2-3; clone size: .; CDR3 protein: CASSDSATDTQYF; CDR3 DNA: TGTGCCAGCTCTGACAGTGCCACAGATACGCAGTATTTT
V gene: TRBV3-1/TRBV3-2; D gene: .; J gene: TRBJ2-1; clone size: .; CDR3 protein: CASSQERGFEQFF; CDR3 DNA: TGTGCCAGCAGCCAAGAACGGGGGTTTGAGCAGTTCTTC
V gene: TRBV12-3/TRBV12-4; D gene: .; J gene: TRBJ1-4; clone size: .; CDR3 protein: CASRMVGEEKLFF; CDR3 DNA: TGTGCCAGCAGGATGGTCGGGGAGGAAAAACTGTTTTTT
V gene: TRBV5-1; D gene: TRBD1; J gene: TRBJ1-1; clone size: .; CDR3 protein: CASSLAAWTGEGSTEAFF; CDR3 DNA: TGCGCCAGCAGCTTGGCCGCGTGGACAGGGGAGGGGAGCACTGAAGCTTTCTTT
V gene: TRBV4-1; D gene: TRBD2; J gene: TRBJ2-2; clone size: .; CDR3 protein: CASSQVGLAGGPNTGELFF; CDR3 DNA: TGCGCCAGCAGCCAAGTTGGACTAGCGGGAGGACCGAACACCGGGGAGCTGTTTTTT
V gene: TRBV28; D gene: .; J gene: TRBJ1-1; clone size: .; CDR3 protein: CASSLVELNTEAFF; CDR3 DNA: TGTGCCAGCAGTTTAGTGGAGCTGAACACTGAAGCTTTCTTT
V gene: TRBV29-1; D gene: TRBD1; J gene: TRBJ2-3; clone size: .; CDR3 protein: CSVAQGASSNTQYF; CDR3 DNA: TGCAGCGTGGCCCAGGGGGCGTCCAGTAATACGCAGTATTTT
V gene: TRBV5-1; D gene: TRBD1; J gene: TRBJ1-2; clone size: .; CDR3 protein: CASSARDRGDYGYTF; CDR3 DNA: TGCGCCAGCAGCGCCCGGGACAGGGGCGACTATGGCTACACCTTC
V gene: TRBV18; D gene: TRBD2; J gene: TRBJ2-5; clone size: once; CDR3 protein: CASSPGLAETQYF; CDR3 DNA: TGTGCCAGCTCACCGGGACTAGCGGAGACCCAGTACTTC